Listed below are T cell receptor beta chains from one sample, sequenced in a study of shared clonotypes between healthy human individuals. The data were produced by immunoSEQ multiplex PCR, yet TCRdb's version contains in-frame clones alone and is incomplete. The sample includes about 2.3 million clones, about nine tenths of them seen just once. The sample consisted of naive CD4+ T cells from PBMCs. These TCRs come from a man between 18 and 35 years old in good health. Some clones in this sample may be carry-over from other donors' samples. CDR3s include the opening cysteine and the closing phenylalanine or tryptophan. A D gene is named only where the DNA matches it firmly.

CDR3nt: TGTGCCAGCAGCTTATCTAGCGGGAACTACAATGAGCAGTTCTTC
CDR3aa: CASSLSSGNYNEQFF
v_gene: TRBV11-2
d_gene: TRBD2
j_gene: TRBJ2-1

CDR3nt: TGCGCCAGCAGCTTGTTTTTGGTGGGTAGCTCCTACAATGAGCAGTTCTTC
CDR3aa: CASSLFLVGSSYNEQFF
v_gene: TRBV5-1
d_gene: NA
j_gene: TRBJ2-1

CDR3nt: TGTGCCAGCAGCTTAGCTCAGGCTAGCGGGTATTACAATGAGCAGTTCTTC
CDR3aa: CASSLAQASGYYNEQFF
v_gene: TRBV7-6
d_gene: TRBD2
j_gene: TRBJ2-1

CDR3nt: TGTGCCTGGGGGACCAGGGGACTGTCTGTTGGCTACACCTTC
CDR3aa: CAWGTRGLSVGYTF
v_gene: TRBV30
d_gene: NA
j_gene: TRBJ1-2

CDR3nt: TGTGCCAGCAGCTCTGGACAGGAGCTGTTTTTT
CDR3aa: CASSSGQELFF
v_gene: TRBV7-2
d_gene: NA
j_gene: TRBJ2-2

CDR3nt: TGTGCCAGCAGCGAGGACAGGGCACCCCAAGAGACCCAGTACTTC
CDR3aa: CASSEDRAPQETQYF
v_gene: TRBV11-1
d_gene: TRBD1
j_gene: TRBJ2-5

CDR3nt: TGTGCCAGCAGCGTTAAGGGGTCTCCTTATGAAAAACTGTTTTTT
CDR3aa: CASSVKGSPYEKLFF
v_gene: TRBV9
d_gene: NA
j_gene: TRBJ1-4

CDR3nt: TGTGCCAGCAGCTTAGCGGGGGCTAGCGGCTGGGGGCAGTTCTTC
CDR3aa: CASSLAGASGWGQFF
v_gene: TRBV7-9
d_gene: NA
j_gene: TRBJ2-1

CDR3nt: TGTGCCAGCAGCCGGGACAGGGAGATCTCCTACGAGCAGTACTTC
CDR3aa: CASSRDREISYEQYF
v_gene: TRBV2
d_gene: TRBD1
j_gene: TRBJ2-7

CDR3nt: TGTGCCAGCAGCCAAGGGGGGACAGGGGCTTACTACGAGCAGTACTTC
CDR3aa: CASSQGGTGAYYEQYF
v_gene: TRBV4-2
d_gene: TRBD1
j_gene: TRBJ2-7

CDR3nt: TGTGCCAGCAGCAAGGAGACAGGGATTCCCTACGAGCAGTACTTC
CDR3aa: CASSKETGIPYEQYF
v_gene: TRBV7-9
d_gene: TRBD1
j_gene: TRBJ2-7

CDR3nt: TGTGCCAGCAGTTTTCTCGGATCTGGGGAGACCCAGTACTTC
CDR3aa: CASSFLGSGETQYF
v_gene: TRBV27
d_gene: NA
j_gene: TRBJ2-5

CDR3nt: TGTGCCAGCAGTTCCTCTTCAGGGGGCAGGTTTGCTGAAGCTTTCTTT
CDR3aa: CASSSSSGGRFAEAFF
v_gene: TRBV28
d_gene: TRBD1
j_gene: TRBJ1-1

CDR3nt: TGTGCCAGCAGTCAGATCCTAAGGGGGGTCACCGGGGAGCTGTTTTTT
CDR3aa: CASSQILRGVTGELFF
v_gene: TRBV28
d_gene: NA
j_gene: TRBJ2-2

CDR3nt: TGTGCCAGCAGCATTAGCGGGAGGGCCCCCGGGGAGCTGTTTTTT
CDR3aa: CASSISGRAPGELFF
v_gene: TRBV7-9
d_gene: TRBD2
j_gene: TRBJ2-2

CDR3nt: TGTGCCAGCAGCTGGGGACAGGGTCAGCAGTACTTC
CDR3aa: CASSWGQGQQYF
v_gene: TRBV7-2
d_gene: TRBD1
j_gene: TRBJ2-7

CDR3nt: TGTGCCAGCAGGGCAGTCTCCGGGACGGGGAGCTCCTACGAGCAGTACTTC
CDR3aa: CASRAVSGTGSSYEQYF
v_gene: TRBV27
d_gene: NA
j_gene: TRBJ2-7

CDR3nt: TGTGCCAGCAGTGAGGCGGCAGCCACAGAGGACACTGAAGCTTTCTTT
CDR3aa: CASSEAAATEDTEAFF
v_gene: TRBV6-1
d_gene: NA
j_gene: TRBJ1-1

CDR3nt: TGTGCCAGCAGCGTCAAAGAAGGGTTGGATGGCTACACCTTC
CDR3aa: CASSVKEGLDGYTF
v_gene: TRBV9
d_gene: NA
j_gene: TRBJ1-2

CDR3nt: TGTGCCACCGCCCCCTCTCCGGGACTAGCGGGAACAGACAATGAGCAGTTCTTC
CDR3aa: CATAPSPGLAGTDNEQFF
v_gene: TRBV10-3
d_gene: TRBD2
j_gene: TRBJ2-1

CDR3nt: TGCAGTGCTGCGTTCGTAGGAGGCTACACCTTC
CDR3aa: CSAAFVGGYTF
v_gene: TRBV20-1
d_gene: NA
j_gene: TRBJ1-2

CDR3nt: TGTGCCAGCAGGACTTCCGCTAGGCGCACTGAAGCTTTCTTT
CDR3aa: CASRTSARRTEAFF
v_gene: TRBV6-1
d_gene: NA
j_gene: TRBJ1-1

CDR3nt: TGCGCCAGCAGCTGGGACGGCGACGAGCAGTACTTC
CDR3aa: CASSWDGDEQYF
v_gene: TRBV5-1
d_gene: NA
j_gene: TRBJ2-7

CDR3nt: TGTGCCAGCAGCTGGAGGGATAATGAGCAGTTCTTC
CDR3aa: CASSWRDNEQFF
v_gene: TRBV7-3
d_gene: NA
j_gene: TRBJ2-1

CDR3nt: TGTGCCACCAGCAGGGGACGGGGAAGCTCTGGGGCCAACGTCCTGACTTTC
CDR3aa: CATSRGRGSSGANVLTF
v_gene: TRBV15
d_gene: NA
j_gene: TRBJ2-6

CDR3nt: TGCGCCAGCAGCTTGCGGGACTTGGGTGAGCAGTTCTTC
CDR3aa: CASSLRDLGEQFF
v_gene: TRBV5-1
d_gene: NA
j_gene: TRBJ2-1

CDR3nt: TGTGCCAGCAGGGGCCTGGGGCAGACCGGGGAGCTGTTTTTT
CDR3aa: CASRGLGQTGELFF
v_gene: TRBV7-9
d_gene: NA
j_gene: TRBJ2-2

CDR3nt: TGTGCCAGCGCCTTGGGAGGGAGCATTGTCTATCAGCCCCAGCATTTT
CDR3aa: CASALGGSIVYQPQHF
v_gene: TRBV28
d_gene: NA
j_gene: TRBJ1-5

CDR3nt: TGTGCCAGCTCCCCATACCGAAGCAGCGGGACAGAGGCAGATACGCAGTATTTT
CDR3aa: CASSPYRSSGTEADTQYF
v_gene: TRBV18
d_gene: NA
j_gene: TRBJ2-3

CDR3nt: TGTGCCAGCTCACCGGAGGGGACGGCGTCCCGCGGCTACACCTTC
CDR3aa: CASSPEGTASRGYTF
v_gene: TRBV18
d_gene: NA
j_gene: TRBJ1-2